This TCR beta chain was profiled in a study of T cells in Graves' hyperthyroidism and ophthalmopathy. In the study overall: It was at initial diagnosis, before any treatment, that peripheral blood was collected.

Trimming took 6 bases from V and 6 from J, leaving 11 bases between them. The CDR3 is 13 amino acids. Findings of the study overall: Most thyroid clonotypes that were expanded above 0.001 also turned up in blood.

This clonotype was counted many times. As yet, its antigen is unknown. Patients with uncontrolled infections, other autoimmune diseases, pregnancy or lactation were excluded. Fresh peripheral blood, around 9.5 ml, yielded the PBMCs. RNA transcripts were the template for amplifying TCR beta CDR3 regions. An initial round of RT-PCR targeting the TCR CDR3 relied on the HTBI primer set. TCRdb ran MiXCR on the multiplex PCR reads and lists one entry per CDR3 protein. Of some 600,000 distinct CDR3 sequences listed, about 15% were seen once; the top ten hold approximately 5.7%. This rearrangement joins TRBV12-3 or TRBV12-4 to TRBJ2-2, with D possibly being TRBD1 (6 bases). The sequence was collected from a woman between 25 and 40 years old with Graves' hyperthyroidism that later progressed to Graves' ophthalmopathy. The sequenced material came from blood. DNA for the CDR3: TGTGCCAGCAGAGCCACAGGGCCCGGGGAGCTGTTTTTT. Encoded protein: CASRATGPGELFF.